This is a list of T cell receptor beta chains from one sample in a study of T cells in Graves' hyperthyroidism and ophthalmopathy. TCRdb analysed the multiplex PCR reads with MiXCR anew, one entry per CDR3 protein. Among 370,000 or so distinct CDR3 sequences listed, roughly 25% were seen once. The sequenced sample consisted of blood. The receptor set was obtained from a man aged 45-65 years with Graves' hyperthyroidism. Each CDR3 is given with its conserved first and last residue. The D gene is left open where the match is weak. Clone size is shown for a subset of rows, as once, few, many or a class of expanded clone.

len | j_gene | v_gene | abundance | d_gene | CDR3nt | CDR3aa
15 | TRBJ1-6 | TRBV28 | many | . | TGTGCCAGCAGTTTTAGCCAGGGAGAAAATTCACCCCTCCACTTT | CASSFSQGENSPLHF
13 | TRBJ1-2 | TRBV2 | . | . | TGTGCCAGCAGTAGGACAGTGCTTCTTGGCTACACCTTC | CASSRTVLLGYTF
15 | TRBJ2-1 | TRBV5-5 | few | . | TGTGCCAGCAGCTTGGCGGGGCGAAGGGGAGATGAGCAGTTCTTC | CASSLAGRRGDEQFF
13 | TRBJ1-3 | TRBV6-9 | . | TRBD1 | TGTGCCAGCAGTTACGGCCAGGGGGGCACCATATATTTT | CASSYGQGGTIYF
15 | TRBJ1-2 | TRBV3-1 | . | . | TGCGCCAGCAGCCAAGATATATCAGGGAGGGTCGGCTACACCTTC | CASSQDISGRVGYTF
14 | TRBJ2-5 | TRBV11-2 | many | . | TGTGCCAGCAGCTTAGATCTGGTCCCAGAGACCCAGTACTTC | CASSLDLVPETQYF
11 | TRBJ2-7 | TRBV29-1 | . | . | TGCAGCGCCTGGGGCCCCTACGAGCAGTACTTC | CSAWGPYEQYF
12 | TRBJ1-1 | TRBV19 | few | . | TGTGCCAGTCGGGGACCTGACACTGAAGCTTTCTTT | CASRGPDTEAFF
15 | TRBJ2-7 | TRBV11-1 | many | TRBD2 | TGTGCCAGCAGCTATAGCGGGGGAAGGACCTACGAGCAGTACTTC | CASSYSGGRTYEQYF
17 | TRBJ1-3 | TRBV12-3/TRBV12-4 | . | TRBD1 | TGTGCCACCACCCCGGGTAGGGGGCTTAACGAGAGAAACACCATATATTTT | CATTPGRGLNERNTIYF
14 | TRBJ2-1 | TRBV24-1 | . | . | TGTGCCACCGGCCCTACCGCTCCCCACAATGAGCAGTTCTTC | CATGPTAPHNEQFF
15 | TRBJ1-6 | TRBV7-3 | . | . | TGTGCCAGCAGCTTAATGCCAGAAGGAAATTCACCCCTCCACTTT | CASSLMPEGNSPLHF
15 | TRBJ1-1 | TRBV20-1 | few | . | TGCAGTGCTAGAGTCATTAGACTTATGAACACTGAAGCTTTCTTT | CSARVIRLMNTEAFF
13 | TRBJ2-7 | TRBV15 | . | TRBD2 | TGTGCCACCCGGAGTAGCGGGGGCTACGAGCAGTACTTC | CATRSSGGYEQYF
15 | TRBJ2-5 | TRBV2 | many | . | TGTGCCAGCAGTGGGGAGGGACAGGATCAAGAGACCCAGTACTTC | CASSGEGQDQETQYF
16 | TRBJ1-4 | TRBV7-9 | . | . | TGTGCCAGCAGCCAGAACCTGTGGCAGGGACAAGAAAAACTGTTTTTT | CASSQNLWQGQEKLFF
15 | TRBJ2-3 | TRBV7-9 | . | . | TGTGCCAGCAGCTTAGCTGGTAGGGACACAGATACGCAGTATTTT | CASSLAGRDTDTQYF
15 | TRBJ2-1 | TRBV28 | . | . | TGTGCCAGCAGTTTTGGAGACCGGCAGGGATGGGAGCAGTTCTTC | CASSFGDRQGWEQFF
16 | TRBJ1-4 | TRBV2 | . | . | TGTGCCAGCAGTGGACCCCGGAGGGCAACTAATGAAAAACTGTTTTTT | CASSGPRRATNEKLFF
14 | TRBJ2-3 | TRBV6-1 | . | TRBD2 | TGTGCCAGCAGTGTTCTGCGGGAGACAGATACGCAGTATTTT | CASSVLRETDTQYF
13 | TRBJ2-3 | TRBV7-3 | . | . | TGCGCCAGCAGCCAAGATCTTACAGATACGCAGTATTTT | CASSQDLTDTQYF
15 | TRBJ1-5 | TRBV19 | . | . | TGTGCCAGTACGGTGCTCGGACTTAGCAATCAGCCCCAGCATTTT | CASTVLGLSNQPQHF
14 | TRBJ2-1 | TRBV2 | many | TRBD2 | TGTGCCAGCAACCGGGACTACTCCTACAATGAGCAGTTCTTC | CASNRDYSYNEQFF
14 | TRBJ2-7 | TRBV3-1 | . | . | TGTGCCAGCAGCCAGGGGGACATCTCCTACGAGCAGTACTTC | CASSQGDISYEQYF
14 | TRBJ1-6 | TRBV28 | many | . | TGTGCCAGCAGTTCAGACCCGGGGGGTTCACCCCTCCACTTT | CASSSDPGGSPLHF
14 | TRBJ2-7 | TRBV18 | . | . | TGTGCCAGCTTAACGGGCAGCGCCTACAATGAGCAGTACTTC | CASLTGSAYNEQYF
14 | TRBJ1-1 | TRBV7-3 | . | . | TGTGCCAGCAGCTTAACTCCGGGGGGAACTGAAGCTTTCTTT | CASSLTPGGTEAFF
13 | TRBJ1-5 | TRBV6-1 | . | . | TGTGCCAGCAGTGAAGTTCCCAATCAGCCCCAGCATTTT | CASSEVPNQPQHF
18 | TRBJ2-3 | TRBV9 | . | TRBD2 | TGTGCCAGCAGTCACTCCGGGGTTAGCGGGAGACCAGGGAATACGCAGTATTTT | CASSHSGVSGRPGNTQYF
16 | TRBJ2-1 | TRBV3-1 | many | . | TGTGCCAGCAGCCAAGATCGGTGGGAGTCTTACAATGAGCAGTTCTTC | CASSQDRWESYNEQFF
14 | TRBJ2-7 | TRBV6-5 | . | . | TGTGCCAGCAGGGAAACTAGTGCTCCAAGCGAGCAGTACTTC | CASRETSAPSEQYF
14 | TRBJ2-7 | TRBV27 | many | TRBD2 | TGTGCCAGCAGGAAAGCGGGAGGTTACTACGAGCAGTACTTC | CASRKAGGYYEQYF
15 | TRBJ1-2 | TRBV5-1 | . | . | TGCGCCAGCAGCTTGGCCTTAGGCGGGGTTGTTGGCTACACCTTC | CASSLALGGVVGYTF
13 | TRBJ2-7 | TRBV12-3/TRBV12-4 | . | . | TGTGCCACCTCCGGCGGATCTCGATACGAGCAGTACTTC | CATSGGSRYEQYF
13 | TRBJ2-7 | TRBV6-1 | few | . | TGTGCCAGCAGACAAATCGGAACGTACGAGCAGTACTTC | CASRQIGTYEQYF
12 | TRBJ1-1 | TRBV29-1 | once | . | TGCAGCGTTGGAGGTTCGAACACTGAAGCTTTCTTT | CSVGGSNTEAFF
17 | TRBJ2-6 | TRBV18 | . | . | TGTGCCAGCTCACCATCGAAGGGGTCCTCTGGGGCCAACGTCCTGACTTTC | CASSPSKGSSGANVLTF
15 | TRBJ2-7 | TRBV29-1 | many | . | TGCAGCGTTGAAGATTGGGGGTCGTCCACCCACGAGCAGTACTTC | CSVEDWGSSTHEQYF
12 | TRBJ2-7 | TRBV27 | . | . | TGTGCCAGCAGCCTCAGGGGAAACGAGCAGTACTTC | CASSLRGNEQYF
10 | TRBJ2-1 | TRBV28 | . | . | TGTGCCAGCAGGTCCAATGAGCAGTTCTTC | CASRSNEQFF
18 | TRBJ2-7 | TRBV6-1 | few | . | TGTGCCAGCAGTGAGAGAATAGGGTATCCGGGATTGACCTACGAGCAGTACTTC | CASSERIGYPGLTYEQYF
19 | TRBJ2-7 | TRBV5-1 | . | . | TGCGCCAGCAGCTTTTGGCCAAATGGTCCGGGCAGCCAAACCTACGAGCAGTACTTC | CASSFWPNGPGSQTYEQYF
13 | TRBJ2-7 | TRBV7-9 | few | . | TGTGCCAGCAGCCCTTTGGGGTCTTACGAGCAGTACTTC | CASSPLGSYEQYF
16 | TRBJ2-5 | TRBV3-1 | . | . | TGTGCCAGCAGCGTAGCCCCAACAGGGACGGGAGAGACCCAGTACTTC | CASSVAPTGTGETQYF
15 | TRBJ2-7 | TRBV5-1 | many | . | TGCGCCAGCAGCTTGGTCGGGGACGGAGGCTACGAGCAGTACTTC | CASSLVGDGGYEQYF
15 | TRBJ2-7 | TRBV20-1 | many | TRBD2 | TGCAGTGCTAGTGCCGGGACTAGCGCTTCCTACGAGCAGTACTTC | CSASAGTSASYEQYF
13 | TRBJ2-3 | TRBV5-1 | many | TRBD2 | TGTGCCAGCTCTAGCGGGAGTACAGATACGCAGTATTTT | CASSSGSTDTQYF
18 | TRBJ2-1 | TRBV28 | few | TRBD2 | TGTGCCAGCAGCTCCCGGACTAGCGGGAGGGCCAAGTACAATGAGCAGTTCTTC | CASSSRTSGRAKYNEQFF
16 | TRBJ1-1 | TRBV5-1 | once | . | TGCGCCAGCAGCTCTGAACCGGGGCCCAGGGGAACTGAAGCTTTCTTT | CASSSEPGPRGTEAFF
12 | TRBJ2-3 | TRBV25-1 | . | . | TGTGCCAGCAGTGTCCTGACAGATACGCAGTATTTT | CASSVLTDTQYF
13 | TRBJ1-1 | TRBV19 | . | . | TGTGCCAGTAGTCCGGTCTTTCGGACTGAAGCTTTCTTT | CASSPVFRTEAFF
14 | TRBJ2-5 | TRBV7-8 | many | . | TGTGCCAGCAGCCCCAGGCGGACCGACGAGACCCAGTACTTC | CASSPRRTDETQYF